The clone carrying this T cell receptor beta chain occurred many times. The sample has other DNA sequences that encode this CDR3 too. Libraries were prepared by immunoSEQ multiplex PCR; TCRdb keeps only in-frame clonotypes and omits some of them. The sample consists of 85,000 to 130,000 clones, 90% to 95% of them appearing once. V was clipped by 2 bases and J by 4 bases; unmatched bases: 4. The germline gives CDR1 MNHEY, CDR2 SMNVEV (reference sequence). The CDR3 totals 14 residues. These data come from a study of T cell changes during pregnancy in multiple sclerosis. Specimen: peripheral blood, collected in the second trimester of pregnancy. This receptor was obtained from a female donor with multiple sclerosis, enrolled in a pregnancy study. This sequence joins TRBV27 and TRBJ2-7; 8 bases match TRBD1. The CDR3 coding sequence is TGTGCCAGCAGTTTACAGGGGGCGAATTACGAGCAGTACTTC. As protein: CASSLQGANYEQYF.